This T cell receptor (beta chain) was observed in a study of a mutant IDH1 vaccine in newly diagnosed glioma. For the study at large: Most had both radiotherapy and temozolomide beforehand; others had only one. Regarding the study as a whole: Apparently unrelated to pseudoprogression were changes in the top peripheral T cell clonotypes. It was 85% to 95% of patients that developed vaccine-induced immune responses.

Details on this clone: What it binds is not known.

The time point was: week 11, during vaccination. Topical imiquimod accompanied each vaccine dose, which consisted of 300 ug of mutant IDH1 20-mer peptide. CDR3 length equals 16 residues. Germline CDR1 LNHDA, CDR2 SQIVND (reference sequence). The J segment lost 0 bases and the V segment lost 2 bases, leaving 7 bases of the junction unmatched. Assay: immunoSEQ multiplex PCR; the TCRdb copy retains only in-frame clones and omits some. The sample comprises under 55,000 clones, around 90% of which are singletons, and under 2.5% rests with the top ten. The origin of this receptor is a man in his forties or fifties with glioma. This chain joins TRBV19 and TRBJ2-7; TRBD2 matches 7 bases. The material sequenced was PBMCs, taken from a glioma patient whose treatment included an IDH1 peptide vaccine. The CDR3: CASSITRRGTSYEQYF. Here the CDR3 DNA reads TGTGCCAGTAGTATAACGAGGCGGGGGACCTCCTACGAGCAGTACTTC.